This passage covers 25 T cell receptor beta chains from one sample sequenced in a study of shared clonotypes between healthy human individuals. TCRdb's table, derived via immunoSEQ multiplex PCR, lists solely in-frame clones and lacks some. The sample yields some 1,100,000 clones, about 80% seen once. The sequenced sample consisted of memory CD4+ T cells from PBMCs. Subset reported: CD45RA-negative fraction. All receptors derive from a man aged 18 to 30 in good health. Some clones in this sample may be carry-over from other donors' samples.

There are a few counts of this clone. This chain's CDR3 is CASNSPNQPQHF. The CDR3, as DNA: TGTGCCAGCAACAGCCCCAATCAGCCCCAGCATTTT. V is TRBV6-6 and J is TRBJ1-5; D call uncertain. In germline, CDR1 is MNHNY, CDR2 SVGAGI (reference sequence). The CDR3 runs to 12 residues. Trimming removed 7 bases at V and 3 bases at J, with 7 bases between.

This clone came up a few times. The rearrangement joins TRBV7-2 to TRBJ1-1; D perhaps matches TRBD1 (6 bases). This CDR3 contains 13 residues. Germline CDR1 SGHTA, CDR2 FQGNSA. Trimming removed 5 bases from V and 10 bases from J, with 17 bases in between. CDR3 nucleotides: TGTGCCAGCAGCATACAACAGGGTAATACAGCTTTCTTT. Protein: CASSIQQGNTAFF.

The CDR3, as DNA: TGTGCCAGCAGCTTAGACCCGGGGCAGGGGGACAGAAACTATGGCTACACCTTC. Protein product: CASSLDPGQGDRNYGYTF. The chain combines TRBV7-9 with TRBJ1-2, with 7 bases fitting TRBD1. The CDR3 consists of 18 residues. Trimming took 1 base from V and 2 from J; bases not matched to a gene: 13. Looked up from germline, CDR1 is SEHNR and CDR2 is FQNEAQ (reference sequence).

The gene calls are TRBV5-8 and TRBJ2-2; no clear D gene. This CDR3 region has 13 residues. The germline V gene encodes CDR1 SGHTS and CDR2 YDEGEE. Deletions cut 2 bases from V and 4 bases from J, with 6 bases between. CDR3 loop: CASSFISTGELFF. The CDR3 bases are TGTGCCAGCAGCTTTATTAGCACCGGGGAGCTGTTTTTT.

The V gene is TRBV7-2, the J gene TRBJ2-4; 10 bases align to TRBD2. The J segment lost 7 bases and the V segment lost 5 bases, leaving 8 bases of the junction unmatched. CDR3 length: 15 residues. Germline-derived CDR1 and CDR2 are SGHTA and FQGNSA. CDR3 in DNA: TGTGCCAGCAGCCCAGAGGCTAGCGGGAGCAACATTCAGTACTTC. Protein product: CASSPEASGSNIQYF.

The rearrangement uses TRBV25-1 and TRBJ2-4; D may be TRBD2 (6 bases). Trimming left V 4 bases short and J 7 bases short, with 14 bases between. The germline gives CDR1 MGHDK, CDR2 SYGVNS. CDR3 length: 14 residues. Here the CDR3 DNA reads TGTGCCAGCAGTGGATTGGAGGGGAGGAACATTCAGTACTTC. Encoded protein: CASSGLEGRNIQYF. Looking up the rest from reference TRBV25-1 and TRBJ2-4 gives the full variable domain: EADIYQTPRYLVIGTGKKITLECSQTMGHDKMYWYQQDPGMELHLIHYSYGVNSTEKGDLSSESTVSRIRTEHFPLTLESARPSHTSQYLCASSGLEGRNIQYFGAGTRLSVL.

The chain uses TRBV5-1 and TRBJ2-3; no clear D gene. With 0 bases removed from V and 5 bases from J, the gap between germline ends came to 7 bases. The CDR3 sequence is 13 residues long. Germline V gene lookup returns CDR1 SGHRS and CDR2 YFSETQ. The CDR3 here is CASSLAGLDTQYF. The CDR3 nucleotides are TGCGCCAGCAGCTTGGCCGGCCTAGATACGCAGTATTTT.

This CDR3 reads CASSRLNTGELFF. The CDR3 bases are TGTGCCAGTAGTAGGCTAAACACCGGGGAGCTGTTTTTT. This chain joins TRBV19 and TRBJ2-2; D unclear. This CDR3 comprises 13 residues. Trimming stripped 4 bases from V and 2 bases from J, with 5 bases between. The germline V gene encodes CDR1 LNHDA and CDR2 SQIVND (reference sequence).

This clone was seen more than once but under ten times. The gene calls are TRBV4-2 and TRBJ1-4; D unresolved. V gave up 0 bases and J gave up 8 bases, with 10 bases separating them. This CDR3 comprises 14 residues. Germline V lookup: CDR1 LGHNA, CDR2 YNFKEQ. The CDR3 loop reads CASSQDKGGEKLFF. In DNA form, the CDR3 reads TGTGCCAGCAGCCAAGATAAGGGAGGGGAAAAACTGTTTTTT.

The chain links TRBV9 to TRBJ2-1; D not resolved. Germline V gives CDR1 SGDLS, CDR2 YYNGEE. V was clipped by 4 bases and J by 2 bases, with 13 bases between them. This CDR3 has 15 amino acids. The CDR3 region has the DNA TGTGCCAGCAGCCCTGCATCCCCAGCCTACAATGAGCAGTTCTTC. Its protein product is CASSPASPAYNEQFF.

This chain links TRBV27 with TRBJ1-1; maybe TRBD1 (5 bases). CDR1 and CDR2 (germline): MNHEY, SMNVEV (reference sequence). This CDR3 contains 13 residues. V lost 6 bases to trimming and J lost 3 bases, with 11 bases between them. CDR3 bases: TGTGCCAGCAGGGACGACAGTTACACTGAAGCTTTCTTT. This translates into CASRDDSYTEAFF.

The V and J genes are TRBV7-2 and TRBJ1-5; the D is unclear. Trimming shortened V by 7 bases and J by 3 bases, and 19 bases separated the two germline ends. CDR1 is SGHTA and CDR2 is FQGNSA in the germline V gene. This CDR3 contains 16 residues. DNA for the CDR3: TGTGCCAGCAACCTACTTGGCCCCGGGTCCAATCAGCCCCAGCATTTT. Its translation is CASNLLGPGSNQPQHF.

This chain connects TRBV5-6 to TRBJ2-5; 7 nucleotides agree with TRBD1. With the DNA end fitting TRBJ2-7 better, the J assignment may be wrong. CDR3 length equals 12 residues. The germline gives CDR1 SGHDT, CDR2 YYEEEE. CDR3: CASSRQGYEQYF. The CDR3 DNA is TGTGCCAGCAGCCGACAGGGTTACGAGCAGTACTTC.

J is TRBJ2-1 and V is TRBV7-3, with D perhaps matching TRBD2 (6 bases). The germline V and J ends were trimmed by 5 bases and 4 bases, with 9 bases remaining between them. The CDR3 consists of 13 residues. Germline values: CDR1 SGHTA, CDR2 FQGTGA. The CDR3 loop reads CASSNGTYNEQFF. The CDR3 coding sequence is TGTGCCAGCAGCAACGGGACTTACAATGAGCAGTTCTTC.

For the CDR3, the DNA is TGCGCCAGCAGCCCTCCCCTAGGGACAGCCCCGGGAGGGACTGAAGCTTTCTTT. It yields the protein CASSPPLGTAPGGTEAFF. The genes are TRBV5-1 and TRBJ1-1; the match to TRBD1 covers 7 bases. This CDR3 is built from 18 residues. V was pared by 4 bases and J by 5 bases, with 20 bases of the junction left unmatched. Germline CDR1 SGHRS, CDR2 YFSETQ.

This clone was observed a handful of times. One end of the junction is discordant with germline, which a read error may explain. The chain uses TRBV30 and TRBJ2-3; 7 positions agree with TRBD2. Germline lookup yields CDR1 GTSNPN and CDR2 SVGIG (reference sequence). CDR3 size: 12 residues. The CDR3 sequence is CAWSIGLVGSSF. The CDR3 DNA is TGTGCCTGGAGTATAGGACTAGTAGGTTCTTCTTTT. Supplemented by reference TRBV30 and TRBJ2-3, the full variable domain reads SQTIHQWPATLVQPVGSPLSLECTVEGTSNPNLYWYRQAAGRGLQLLFYSVGIGQISSEVPQNLSASRPQDRQFILSSKKLLLSDSGFYLCAWSIGLVGSSFGPGTRLTVL.

The table lists this clone with a count of one. The rearrangement links TRBV27 to TRBJ2-7, with a possible D match to TRBD2 (6 bases). Trimming took off 5 bases at V and 7 bases at J, with 9 bases between the two ends. The CDR3 runs to 11 residues. Germline V gene lookup returns CDR1 MNHEY and CDR2 SMNVEV (reference sequence). This CDR3 reads CASSPGLEQYF. The CDR3 DNA sequence: TGTGCCAGCAGTCCGGGACTGGAGCAGTACTTC.

The genes are TRBV29-1 and TRBJ2-3; 13 bases map to TRBD2. Looked up from germline, CDR1 is SQVTM and CDR2 is ANQGSEA. V gave up 8 bases and J gave up 5 bases; unmatched junction bases: 7. CDR3 length: 14 amino acids. CDR3 sequence reads: CSTGTSGKGDTQYF. The CDR3 region has the DNA TGCAGCACGGGGACTAGCGGGAAAGGAGATACGCAGTATTTT.

The V gene is TRBV27, the J gene TRBJ1-5, with no clear D. The CDR3 has 14 amino acids. With 0 bases removed from V and 5 bases from J, the gap between germline ends came to 8 bases. Germline V gene lookup returns CDR1 MNHEY and CDR2 SMNVEV (reference sequence). As DNA, the CDR3 is TGTGCCAGCAGTTTATCGTTGCGGTATCAGCCCCAGCATTTT. It encodes CASSLSLRYQPQHF.

The V gene is TRBV28, the J gene TRBJ1-1; TRBD1 aligns across 7 bases. Trimming removed 6 bases from V and 6 bases from J; junction bases left unmatched: 4. In germline, CDR1 is MDHEN, CDR2 SYDVKM. The CDR3 covers 12 residues. The CDR3 protein is CASRLTGAEAFF. The DNA for the CDR3 is TGTGCCAGCAGACTTACAGGGGCTGAAGCTTTCTTT.

V usage is TRBV5-1 and J usage is TRBJ2-2; the match to TRBD2 covers 11 bases. Germline values: CDR1 SGHRS, CDR2 YFSETQ. The CDR3 has 16 residues. J lost 6 bases, V lost 3 bases, and 7 bases had no gene match. Written as DNA, the CDR3 is TGCGCCAGCAGCTCGAATAGCGGGAGGGTCCCCGGGGAGCTGTTTTTT. Translation gives CASSSNSGRVPGELFF. The full variable domain, rest sourced from reference TRBV5-1 and TRBJ2-2, is KAGVTQTPRYLIKTRGQQVTLSCSPISGHRSVSWYQQTPGQGLQFLFEYFSETQRNKGNFPGRFSGRQFSNSRSEMNVSTLELGDSALYLCASSSNSGRVPGELFFGEGSRLTVL.

In the case of this clone: A much larger clone lies one base from this, so it may be a read error. This chain uses TRBV28 with TRBJ1-1; TRBD1 agrees at 7 bases. There are 13 residues in the CDR3. The germline gives CDR1 MDHEN, CDR2 SYDVKM. Trimming removed 8 bases from V and 0 bases from J; junction bases left unmatched: 3. CDR3 nucleotides: TGTGCCAGCGCGGGACAGATGAACACTGAAGCTTTCTTT. As protein: CASAGQMNTEAFF. The full variable domain, with the rest looked up from reference TRBV28 and TRBJ1-1, is DVKVTQSSRYLVKRTGEKVFLECVQDMDHENMFWYRQDPGLGLRLIYFSYDVKMKEKGDIPEGYSVSREKKERFSLILESASTNQTSMYLCASAGQMNTEAFFGQGTRLTVV.

This clone was seen a few times. V usage is TRBV11-2 and J usage is TRBJ2-2; 9 bases fit TRBD1. J gave up 5 bases and V 2 bases, and 12 bases lay outside the gene matches. The CDR3 has 18 amino acids. Germline V CDR1 and CDR2: SGHAT, FQNNGV. As DNA, the CDR3 is TGTGCCAGCAGCTTACGGCACCCCGGGACAGGGAGGACCGGGGAGCTGTTTTTT. Translation: CASSLRHPGTGRTGELFF.

The V call is TRBV5-1, the J call TRBJ2-3; D gene ambiguous. Per the germline V gene, CDR1 is SGHRS and CDR2 is YFSETQ. This CDR3 has 14 amino acids. V was cut by 0 bases and J by 7 bases, with 12 bases left in between. DNA for the CDR3: TGCGCCAGCAGCTTGGTTCTGCCCCCGAATACGCAGTATTTT. As protein: CASSLVLPPNTQYF.

This clone was observed a few times. The rearrangement joins TRBV7-9 to TRBJ2-1, with 12 bases that match TRBD1. The CDR3 runs to 16 residues. CDR1 is SEHNR, CDR2 FQNEAQ, per germline (reference sequence). The ends lost 6 bases at V and 5 bases at J; junction bases unmatched: 8. The CDR3 loop is CASSSLGQGANNEQFF. The DNA of the CDR3 is TGTGCCAGCAGTTCCCTGGGACAGGGGGCTAACAATGAGCAGTTCTTC. The full variable domain, its missing parts supplied by reference TRBV7-9 and TRBJ2-1, is DTGVSQNPRHKITKRGQNVTFRCDPISEHNRLYWYRQTLGQGPEFLTYFQNEAQLEKSRLLSDRFSAERPKGSFSTLEIQRTEQGDSAMYLCASSSLGQGANNEQFFGPGTRLTVL.